What follows are 26 T cell receptor beta chains derived from one specimen sequenced in a study of blood T cell repertoires in COVID-19 (TCRdb year 2020). Libraries were made using the immunoSEQ multiplex PCR assay. TCRdb retrieved this table from immuneACCESS and kept in-frame rearrangements only. Not all clones are present; in checked studies, unresolved V genes account for under half, and no reason is known for the remainder. The table for this sample lists 200,000 to 250,000 clones; about 80% of them were counted only once. The ten largest clones take up around 8.9% of the sample. Sequencing was performed on peripheral blood. The receptors were gathered from an elderly man with acute or convalescent COVID-19.

The genes are TRBV28 and TRBJ2-1, with 8 bases identical to TRBD1. Trimming cost V 7 bases and J 4 bases; bases outside gene matches: 15. Germline CDR1 MDHEN, CDR2 SYDVKM. This CDR3 region has 17 residues. The CDR3: CASNSARRDRRYNEQFF. CDR3 coding DNA: TGTGCCAGCAATTCCGCGAGACGGGACAGGAGATACAATGAGCAGTTCTTC.

This chain joins TRBV7-9 and TRBJ2-6; no clear D gene. This CDR3 has 15 amino acids. Trimming removed 2 bases at V and 0 bases at J, with 5 bases between. CDR1 and CDR2 (germline): SEHNR, FQNEAQ (reference sequence). CDR3 sequence reads: CASSLLSSGANVLTF. CDR3 nucleotide sequence: TGTGCCAGCAGCTTACTGAGCTCTGGGGCCAACGTCCTGACTTTC.

The chain couples TRBV18 to TRBJ2-1; 7 bases align to TRBD1. The CDR3 loop spans 15 amino acids. Looked up from germline, CDR1 is KGHSH and CDR2 is LQKENI. V trimming: 5 bases; J trimming: 2 bases; junction bases outside the gene matches: 6. DNA of the CDR3: TGTGCCAGCTCATCTACACAGGGGACCTACAATGAGCAGTTCTTC. Translating gives CASSSTQGTYNEQFF.

J is TRBJ2-7 and V is TRBV4-1, with 11 nucleotides matching TRBD1. V lost 1 base to trimming and J lost 7 bases; unmatched junction nucleotides: 6. The CDR3 covers 15 residues. Germline V gives CDR1 MGHRA, CDR2 YSYEKL. The DNA of the CDR3 is TGCGCCAGCAGCCAAGGCGGGACAGGGGGTAAGGAGCAGTACTTC. This translates into CASSQGGTGGKEQYF.

The V gene is TRBV6-1, the J gene TRBJ1-6; 10 bases fit TRBD1. This CDR3 has 16 amino acids. The V and J ends lost 4 bases and 10 bases, in that order; junction bases with no gene match: 10. CDR1 MNHNS and CDR2 SASEGT come from the germline V gene. The DNA for the CDR3 is TGTGCCAGCAGTGTCGGACAGGGGGGACCCCAATCACCCCTCCACTTT. As protein: CASSVGQGGPQSPLHF.

V gene TRBV20-1 combines with J gene TRBJ2-7; TRBD1 aligns across 12 bases. Germline V gene data show CDR1 as DFQATT and CDR2 as SNEGSKA (reference sequence). Losses at the gene ends were 3 bases for V and 6 bases for J; bases not matched to a gene: 12. The CDR3 has 16 amino acids. CDR3 in DNA: TGCAGTGCTAGTCACTATAAGGGACAGGGGGCGCGCGAGCAGTACTTC. As protein: CSASHYKGQGAREQYF.

In its sample, this clone was seen once. The chain's CDR3 is CASSLADRVNEQFF. The CDR3 DNA is TGTGCCAGCAGCTTAGCGGACAGGGTTAATGAGCAGTTCTTC. This chain uses TRBV7-9 with TRBJ2-1; 8 bases map to TRBD1. Germline CDR1 is SEHNR and CDR2 is FQNEAQ (reference sequence). The trim removed 0 bases at V and 7 bases at J, leaving 2 bases unmatched. The CDR3 extends over 14 amino acids.

The J gene is TRBJ2-2, the V gene TRBV10-3, with 11 nucleotides matching TRBD1. With 3 bases clipped from V and 4 bases from J, the junction kept 4 bases outside the gene matches. Germline loops: CDR1 ENHRY, CDR2 SYGVKD. The CDR3 sequence is 16 residues long. For the CDR3, the DNA is TGTGCCATCAGTGAAAGGGGACAGGGGGGCACCGGGGAGCTGTTTTTT. It yields the protein CAISERGQGGTGELFF.

The chain has TRBV3-1 (or the pseudogene TRBV3-2) and TRBJ2-7; the match to TRBD2 covers 11 bases. J lost 6 bases, V lost 8 bases, and 6 bases had no gene match. The length of the CDR3 is 13 residues. Per the germline V gene, CDR1 is LGHDT and CDR2 is YNNKEL (reference sequence). CDR3 in DNA: TGTGCCAGCCGTGGTAGCGGGAGGGCCGAGCAGTACTTC. It specifies CASRGSGRAEQYF.

The V call is TRBV27, the J call TRBJ1-5; 10 bases agree with TRBD1. The CDR3 length is 15 residues. In germline, CDR1 is MNHEY, CDR2 SMNVEV (reference sequence). The V gene end was trimmed by 3 bases and the J gene end by 2 bases; junction bases not matched to a gene: 1. The CDR3 spells CASSFGTGGNQPQHF. DNA for the CDR3: TGTGCCAGCAGTTTCGGGACAGGGGGCAATCAGCCCCAGCATTTT.

This chain uses TRBV12-5 with TRBJ2-3; 12 bases agree with TRBD2. CDR3 length: 17 residues. The junction had 4 bases not matched to a gene; V was cut back by 1 base and J by 2 bases. The germline V gene encodes CDR1 LGHNT and CDR2 FRNRAP. The CDR3 DNA is TGTGCTAGTGGTTTGGGAGGACTAGCGGGAATCACAGATACGCAGTATTTT. Its translation is CASGLGGLAGITDTQYF. Drawing the rest from reference TRBV12-5 and TRBJ2-3, the complete variable domain is DARVTQTPRHKVTEMGQEVTMRCQPILGHNTVFWYRQTMMQGLELLAYFRNRAPLDDSGMPKDRFSAEMPDATLATLKIQPSEPRDSAVYFCASGLGGLAGITDTQYFGPGTRLTVL.

This chain uses TRBV5-6 with TRBJ1-2, with D possibly matching TRBD1 (5 bases). The CDR3 is made up of 16 amino acids. Looked up from germline, CDR1 is SGHDT and CDR2 is YYEEEE. Trimming cost V 3 bases and J 8 bases, with 23 bases left between them. CDR3 nucleotide sequence: TGTGCCAGCAGCTCGGTGACAGCACTCTTATTTCGAGGCTACACCTTC. This gives the protein CASSSVTALLFRGYTF.

The chain carries TRBV6-5 and TRBJ1-1; 7 bases agree with TRBD1. J was trimmed by 0 bases and V by 6 bases; bases with no gene match: 4. The CDR3 runs to 14 residues. Germline CDR1 and CDR2: MNHEY and SVGAGI. CDR3 region: CASRPTGVNTEAFF. CDR3 nucleotides: TGTGCCAGCAGACCCACAGGGGTGAACACTGAAGCTTTCTTT.

The table lists this clone with a count of one. The gene calls are TRBV7-3 and TRBJ1-1; maybe TRBD1 (5 bases). Trimming removed 4 bases from V and 5 bases from J, with 14 bases in between. The CDR3 contains 14 residues. Germline lookup yields CDR1 SGHTA and CDR2 FQGTGA. The CDR3: CASSSTPQGTEAFF. The CDR3, as DNA: TGTGCCAGCAGCTCCACCCCTCAGGGTACTGAAGCTTTCTTT.

Comments on this clone: Within the sample, other DNA sequences also encode this same CDR3. The chain employs TRBV9 and TRBJ2-4; D possibly corresponds to TRBD1 (6 bases). This CDR3 contains 13 residues. Trimming removed 0 bases at V and 6 bases at J, with 7 bases between. Germline CDR1 is SGDLS and CDR2 is YYNGEE. The DNA for the CDR3 is TGTGCCAGCAGCGTAGCACAGGGAAACATTCAGTACTTC. Translating gives CASSVAQGNIQYF.

The chain uses TRBV5-1 and TRBJ2-4; D gene uncertain. Germline assignment: CDR1 SGHRS and CDR2 YFSETQ. V lost 3 bases and J lost 0, with 10 bases in between. The CDR3 totals 15 residues. The CDR3 DNA reads TGCGCCAGCAGCTCCGACACTCAAGCCAAAAACATTCAGTACTTC. Its protein product is CASSSDTQAKNIQYF. Complete variable domain (other parts from reference TRBV5-1 and TRBJ2-4): KAGVTQTPRYLIKTRGQQVTLSCSPISGHRSVSWYQQTPGQGLQFLFEYFSETQRNKGNFPGRFSGRQFSNSRSEMNVSTLELGDSALYLCASSSDTQAKNIQYFGAGTRLSVL.

The rearrangement uses TRBV6-5 and TRBJ2-5; 7 bases align to TRBD1. In germline, CDR1 is MNHEY, CDR2 SVGAGI. V trimming: 4 bases; J trimming: 1 base; junction bases outside the gene matches: 3. This CDR3 is built from 14 residues. CDR3 residues: CASSFTGVQETQYF. CDR3 nucleotides: TGTGCCAGCAGTTTCACAGGGGTCCAAGAGACCCAGTACTTC.

V and J are TRBV23-1 and TRBJ2-7, with D maybe TRBD1 (5 bases). TRBV23-1 is an ORF for which the function is uncertain. Between the trimmed V and J ends, which lost 0 bases and 1 base, there was a span of 13 bases. The CDR3 has 16 residues. CDR3 residues: CASSQSVGKGSYEQYF. CDR3 in DNA: TGCGCCAGCAGTCAATCGGTGGGGAAGGGGTCCTACGAGCAGTACTTC.

This clone was found once. The rearrangement joins TRBV9 to TRBJ1-2; D not resolved. Trimming cost V 0 bases and J 5 bases, with 14 bases left between them. Looked up from germline, CDR1 is SGDLS and CDR2 is YYNGEE. The CDR3 runs to 15 residues. CDR3 nucleotide sequence: TGTGCCAGCAGCGTAGAGGTTGAGGGAGAATATGGCTACACCTTC. This sequence encodes CASSVEVEGEYGYTF.

The chain has TRBV5-1 and TRBJ1-4; D is ambiguous. The germline V gene encodes CDR1 SGHRS and CDR2 YFSETQ. The CDR3 consists of 15 residues. V dropped 4 bases and J dropped 3 bases, with 13 bases sitting between them. CDR3 residues: CASSPGPAANEKLFF. In nucleotides, the CDR3 is TGCGCCAGCAGCCCGGGTCCCGCGGCTAATGAAAAACTGTTTTTT. Supplemented by reference TRBV5-1 and TRBJ1-4, the full variable domain reads KAGVTQTPRYLIKTRGQQVTLSCSPISGHRSVSWYQQTPGQGLQFLFEYFSETQRNKGNFPGRFSGRQFSNSRSEMNVSTLELGDSALYLCASSPGPAANEKLFFGSGTQLSVL.

The V and J genes are TRBV7-9 and TRBJ2-3; maybe TRBD1 (5 bases). This CDR3 region has 16 residues. Germline CDR1 and CDR2: SEHNR and FQNEAQ (reference sequence). V lost 6 bases to trimming and J lost 5 bases, with 21 bases between them. CDR3: CASSQKGKKGIDTQYF. The DNA of the CDR3 is TGTGCCAGCAGTCAAAAGGGGAAAAAAGGAATAGATACGCAGTATTTT.

The chain joins TRBV18 to TRBJ1-5, with D perhaps matching TRBD1 (5 bases). Germline V gene sequence: CDR1 KGHSH, CDR2 LQKENI. The CDR3 sequence is 14 residues long. Between the trimmed V and J ends, which lost 0 bases and 10 bases, there was a span of 13 bases. The CDR3 loop reads CASSPPPGRRPQHF. The CDR3 nucleotides are TGTGCCAGCTCACCACCGCCAGGGCGACGACCCCAGCATTTT.

This chain connects TRBV18 to TRBJ1-1; perhaps TRBD1 as D (6 bases). Trimming took 3 bases from V and 7 from J, leaving 15 bases between them. The V gene's germline CDR1 is KGHSH and CDR2 LQKENI. The CDR3 length is 14 residues. The CDR3 region is CASSPNPRGREAFF. In DNA form, the CDR3 reads TGTGCCAGCTCACCTAATCCCAGGGGCCGTGAAGCTTTCTTT.

The CDR3 DNA reads TGCGCCAGCAGCACTTCGACTGCGGGTCGCGGGAGTGGGGAGCTGTTTTTT. It translates to CASSTSTAGRGSGELFF. The chain couples TRBV5-1 to TRBJ2-2; 7 nucleotides line up with TRBD2. Germline assignment: CDR1 SGHRS and CDR2 YFSETQ. With 4 bases clipped from V and 8 bases from J, the junction kept 17 bases outside the gene matches. This CDR3 region has 17 residues. Based on the CDR3 plus reference TRBV5-1 and TRBJ2-2, the full variable domain is KAGVTQTPRYLIKTRGQQVTLSCSPISGHRSVSWYQQTPGQGLQFLFEYFSETQRNKGNFPGRFSGRQFSNSRSEMNVSTLELGDSALYLCASSTSTAGRGSGELFFGEGSRLTVL.

This sequence joins TRBV27 and TRBJ2-7, with TRBD1 matching over 9 bases. Per germline, CDR1 MNHEY and CDR2 SMNVEV (reference sequence). J was trimmed by 12 bases and V by 10 bases; bases with no gene match: 16. The CDR3 is 13 amino acids. CDR3 region: CATRGTGWGGRYF. DNA for the CDR3: TGTGCCACCAGGGGGACAGGGTGGGGTGGTCGGTACTTC.

This chain joins TRBV19 and TRBJ1-2, with D possibly being TRBD1 (6 bases). This CDR3 spans 14 amino acids. From germline, CDR1 is LNHDA and CDR2 SQIVND (reference sequence). V gave up 2 bases and J gave up 2 bases, with 9 bases separating them. CDR3 protein: CASSITGTNYGYTF. In DNA, the CDR3 is TGTGCCAGTAGTATAACAGGGACGAACTATGGCTACACCTTC.